This TCR beta chain is drawn from a study of T cells in Graves' hyperthyroidism and ophthalmopathy. As for the study in general: Initial diagnosis, before any treatment, was when peripheral blood was collected.

As concerns this clonotype: Its antigen remains unidentified.

CDR3 size: 16 residues. Germline V gene sequence: CDR1 LNHNV, CDR2 YYDKDF (reference sequence). Deletions cut 2 bases from V and 1 base from J, with 14 bases between. TCR beta CDR3 regions were amplified from RNA. The TCR CDR3 first-round RT-PCR relied on the HTBI primer set. TCRdb itself ran the multiplex PCR reads through MiXCR, one entry per CDR3 protein. The sample lists about 480,000 distinct CDR3 sequences, approximately 25% occurring once. The study, taken as a whole, reports: Blood samples included most of the expanded thyroid clonotypes exceeding 0.001. Model output signaled ophthalmopathy a median around 6.9 months ahead of onset.

Orbital computed tomography, thyroid ultrasound, serum thyroxine and TRAb, and clinical symptoms together informed the diagnoses. Source material: blood. This TCR was recovered from a young woman with Graves' ophthalmopathy. The chain is built from TRBV15 and TRBJ1-1, with a possible D match to TRBD1 (5 bases). The CDR3, as DNA: TGTGCCACCAGCAGAAGGACCGGGACTGCGAACACTGAAGCTTTCTTT. This gives the protein CATSRRTGTANTEAFF.